The present T cell receptor beta chain was sequenced within a study of cytomegalovirus exposure and HLA in healthy donors. Study outcomes and limitations: DRB1 had the most TCR associations and HLA-C the fewest, a later analysis found, with rates varying by HLA locus.

CDR1 is MNHEY, CDR2 SVGAGI, per germline. J lost 2 bases, V lost 2 bases, and 3 bases had no gene match. The CDR3 length is 14 residues. Researchers ran the PCR with 60 Vbeta and 13 Jbeta primers. This table comes from immunoSEQ multiplex PCR, and its TCRdb copy is limited to in-frame clones, with some not included. The sample contains 43,000 or so clones, about 60% of which appear only once. This clone appeared a few times. Its antigen is unknown. Source material: PBMCs. The chain links TRBV6-5 to TRBJ2-7; 7 positions match TRBD1. The sequence came from a human donor in good health. The CDR3 loop reads CASSYRQGPYEQYF. The CDR3 coding sequence is TGTGCCAGCAGTTACCGACAGGGTCCCTACGAGCAGTACTTC.